A single sample gave rise to the 2 T cell receptor beta chains below, sequenced in a study of blood T cell repertoires in COVID-19. Repertoires were generated with immunoSEQ multiplex PCR, while TCRdb's copy carries only in-frame clones and drops some. The sample holds about 170,000 clones, about 86% seen once. Input material: peripheral blood. Receptor source: an older man with active or convalescent COVID-19.

This chain joins TRBV7-9 and TRBJ1-6; D uncertain. The CDR3 extends over 15 amino acids. V lost 5 bases and J lost 9, with 17 bases in between. CDR1 and CDR2 from the germline V gene are SEHNR and FQNEAQ (reference sequence). DNA for the CDR3: TGTGCCAGCAGCAGAGGCAAAATCGTGCCTTCACCCCTCCACTTT. Amino acids: CASSRGKIVPSPLHF. The variable domain in full, with the rest retrieved from reference TRBV7-9 and TRBJ1-6, is DTGVSQNPRHKITKRGQNVTFRCDPISEHNRLYWYRQTLGQGPEFLTYFQNEAQLEKSRLLSDRFSAERPKGSFSTLEIQRTEQGDSAMYLCASSRGKIVPSPLHFGNGTRLTVT.

The V gene is TRBV13, the J gene TRBJ1-4; D remains unclear. V was trimmed by 5 bases and J by 0 bases, leaving 10 bases between them. CDR1 is PRHDT and CDR2 is FYEKMQ in the germline V gene (reference sequence). The CDR3 totals 15 residues. The CDR3 DNA reads TGTGCCAGCAGCCCTTTTCCCTCAACTAATGAAAAACTGTTTTTT. Residues: CASSPFPSTNEKLFF.